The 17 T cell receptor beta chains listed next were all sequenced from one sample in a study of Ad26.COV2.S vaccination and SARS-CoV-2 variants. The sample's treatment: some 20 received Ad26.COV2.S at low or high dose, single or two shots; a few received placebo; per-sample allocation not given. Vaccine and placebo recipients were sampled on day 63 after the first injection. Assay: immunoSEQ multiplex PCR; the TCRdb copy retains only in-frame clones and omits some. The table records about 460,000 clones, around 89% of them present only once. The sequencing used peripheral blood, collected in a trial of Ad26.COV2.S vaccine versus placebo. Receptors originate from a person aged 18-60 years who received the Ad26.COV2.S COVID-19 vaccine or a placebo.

CDR3 protein: CASSLNRYGYTF. The CDR3 DNA is TGTGCCAGCAGTTTAAATCGCTATGGCTACACCTTC. The chain joins TRBV28 to TRBJ1-2; D remains unclear. The CDR3 is 12 residues long. Trimming removed 2 bases at V and 4 bases at J, with 5 bases between. Germline V gives CDR1 MDHEN, CDR2 SYDVKM.

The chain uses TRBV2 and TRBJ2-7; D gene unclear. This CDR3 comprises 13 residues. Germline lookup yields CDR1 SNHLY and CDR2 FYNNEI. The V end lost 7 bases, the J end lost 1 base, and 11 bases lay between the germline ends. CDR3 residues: CASNAGKSYEQYF. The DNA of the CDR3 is TGTGCCAGCAATGCTGGGAAATCCTACGAGCAGTACTTC.

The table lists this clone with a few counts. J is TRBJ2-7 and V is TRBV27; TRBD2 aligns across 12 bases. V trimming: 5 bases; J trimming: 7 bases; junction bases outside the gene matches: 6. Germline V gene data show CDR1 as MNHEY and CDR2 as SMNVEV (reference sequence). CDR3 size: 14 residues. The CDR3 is CASSRLAGGLEQYF. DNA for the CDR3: TGTGCCAGCAGTAGGCTAGCGGGAGGGTTGGAGCAGTACTTC.

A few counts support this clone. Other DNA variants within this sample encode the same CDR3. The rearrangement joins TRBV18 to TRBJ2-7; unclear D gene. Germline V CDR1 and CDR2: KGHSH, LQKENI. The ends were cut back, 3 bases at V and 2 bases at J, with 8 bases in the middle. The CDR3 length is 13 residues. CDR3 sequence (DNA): TGTGCCAGCTCACCGGCCAGCACCTACGAGCAGTACTTC. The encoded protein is CASSPASTYEQYF.

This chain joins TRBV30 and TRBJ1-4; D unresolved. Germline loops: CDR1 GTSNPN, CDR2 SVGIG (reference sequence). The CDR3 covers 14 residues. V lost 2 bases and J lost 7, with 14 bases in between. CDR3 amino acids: CAWSTTFGGEKLFF. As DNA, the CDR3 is TGTGCCTGGAGTACCACATTCGGCGGTGAAAAACTGTTTTTT.

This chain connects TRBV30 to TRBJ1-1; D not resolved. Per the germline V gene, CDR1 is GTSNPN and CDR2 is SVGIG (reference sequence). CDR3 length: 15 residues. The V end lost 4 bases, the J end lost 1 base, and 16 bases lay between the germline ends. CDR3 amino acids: CAWTPTRARNTEAFF. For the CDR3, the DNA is TGTGCCTGGACCCCAACCCGGGCCAGGAACACTGAAGCTTTCTTT.

CDR3 coding DNA: TGTGCCAGCAGCTCTATTTATCGACCGTACGAGCAGTACTTC. Protein sequence: CASSSIYRPYEQYF. The rearrangement joins TRBV5-6 to TRBJ2-7; D is undetermined. V was cut by 3 bases and J by 4 bases, with 14 bases left in between. CDR1 is SGHDT and CDR2 is YYEEEE in the germline V gene. This CDR3 is 14 amino acids long.

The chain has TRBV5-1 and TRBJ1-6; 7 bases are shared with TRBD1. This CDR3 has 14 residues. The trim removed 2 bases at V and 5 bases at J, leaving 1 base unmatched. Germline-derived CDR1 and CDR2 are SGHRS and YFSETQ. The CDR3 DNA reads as TGCGCCAGCAGCTTCACAGGGGATAATTCACCCCTCCACTTT. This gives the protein CASSFTGDNSPLHF.

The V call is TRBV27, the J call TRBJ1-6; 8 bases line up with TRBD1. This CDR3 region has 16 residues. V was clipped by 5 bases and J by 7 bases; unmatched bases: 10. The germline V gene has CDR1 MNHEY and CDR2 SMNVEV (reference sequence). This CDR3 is CASSPLTGEENSPLHF. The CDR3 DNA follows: TGTGCCAGCAGTCCTTTGACAGGGGAGGAAAATTCACCCCTCCACTTT.

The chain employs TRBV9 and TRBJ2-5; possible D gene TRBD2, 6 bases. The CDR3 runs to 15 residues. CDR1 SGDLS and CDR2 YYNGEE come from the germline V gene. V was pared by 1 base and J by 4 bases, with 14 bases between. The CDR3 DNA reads TGTGCCAGCAGCGTAACGGGCGCGGGGATAGAGACCCAGTACTTC. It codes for CASSVTGAGIETQYF.

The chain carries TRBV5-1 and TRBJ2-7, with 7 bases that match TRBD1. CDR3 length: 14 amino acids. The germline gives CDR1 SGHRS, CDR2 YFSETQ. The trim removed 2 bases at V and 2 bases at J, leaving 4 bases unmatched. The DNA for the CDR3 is TGCGCCAGCAGCTTTGGACAGGTAACCTACGAGCAGTACTTC. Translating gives CASSFGQVTYEQYF.

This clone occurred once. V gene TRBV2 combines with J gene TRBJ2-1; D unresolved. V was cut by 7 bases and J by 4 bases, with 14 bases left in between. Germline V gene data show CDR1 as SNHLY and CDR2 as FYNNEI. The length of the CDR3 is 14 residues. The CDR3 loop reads CASIRTGQYNEQFF. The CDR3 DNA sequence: TGTGCCAGCATTCGGACGGGTCAATACAATGAGCAGTTCTTC.

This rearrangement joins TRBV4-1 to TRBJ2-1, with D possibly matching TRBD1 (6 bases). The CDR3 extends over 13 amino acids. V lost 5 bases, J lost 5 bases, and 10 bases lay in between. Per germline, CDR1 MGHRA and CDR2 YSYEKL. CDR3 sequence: CASSTRTDNEQFF. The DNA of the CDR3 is TGCGCCAGCAGCACCCGGACAGACAATGAGCAGTTCTTC.

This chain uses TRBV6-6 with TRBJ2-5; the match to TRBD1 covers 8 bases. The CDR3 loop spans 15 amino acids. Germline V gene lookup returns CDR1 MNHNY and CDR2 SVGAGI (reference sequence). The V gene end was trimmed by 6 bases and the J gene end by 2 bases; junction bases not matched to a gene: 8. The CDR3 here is CASRPWDRIQETQYF. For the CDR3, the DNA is TGTGCCAGCAGGCCATGGGACAGGATACAAGAGACCCAGTACTTC.

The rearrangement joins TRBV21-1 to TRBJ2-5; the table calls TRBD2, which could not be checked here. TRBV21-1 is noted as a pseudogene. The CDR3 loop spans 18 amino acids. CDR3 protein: CASSKLSGGGGAEETQYF. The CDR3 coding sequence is TGTGCCAGCAGCAAGTTAAGCGGAGGCGGGGGGGCTGAAGAGACCCAGTACTTC.

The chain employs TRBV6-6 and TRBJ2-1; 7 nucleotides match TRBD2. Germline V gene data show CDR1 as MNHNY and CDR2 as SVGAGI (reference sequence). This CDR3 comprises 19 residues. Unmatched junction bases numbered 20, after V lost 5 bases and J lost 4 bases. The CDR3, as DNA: TGTGCCAGCAGTCCCCAACCTAAGACGAGCGGGACGGATTACAATGAGCAGTTCTTC. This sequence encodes CASSPQPKTSGTDYNEQFF.

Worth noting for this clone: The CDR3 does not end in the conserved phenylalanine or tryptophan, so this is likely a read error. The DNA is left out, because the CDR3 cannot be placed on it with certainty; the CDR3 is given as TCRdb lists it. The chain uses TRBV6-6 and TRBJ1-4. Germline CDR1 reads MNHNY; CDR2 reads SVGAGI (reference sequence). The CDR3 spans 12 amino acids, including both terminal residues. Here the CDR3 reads CASSYSGTVPSL.